This TCR beta chain was documented in a study of blood T cell repertoires in COVID-19. Study-level background: COVID-19 samples from acute and convalescent phases originated in the United States, Italy and Spain. The analysed material was cDNA or gDNA that came from T cells, B-cell-depleted T cells, or PBMCs.

The germline V gene has CDR1 SGHAT and CDR2 FQNNGV. V was shortened by 5 bases and J by 4 bases, with 14 bases between the two germline ends. This CDR3 spans 15 amino acids. Participant age was roughly 18 to 90 years, and participants resided in fewer than 30 US areas. TCRdb's copy holds only in-frame clones and misses some; the assay was immunoSEQ multiplex PCR. This sample has 200,000 or so clones, with roughly 85% found just once. What was sequenced was PBMCs or T cells enriched from blood (not recorded which). J is TRBJ1-4 and V is TRBV11-2; a possible D gene is TRBD1 (5 bases). This TCR derives from a woman aged 40 to 49 with acute COVID-19. CDR3 amino acids: CASSLVDSDNEKLFF. CDR3 in DNA: TGTGCCAGCAGCCTAGTTGACAGCGATAATGAAAAACTGTTTTTT. The variable domain in full, with the rest retrieved from reference TRBV11-2 and TRBJ1-4, is EAGVAQSPRYKIIEKRQSVAFWCNPISGHATLYWYQQILGQGPKLLIQFQNNGVVDDSQLPKDRFSAERLKGVDSTLKIQPAKLEDSAVYLCASSLVDSDNEKLFFGSGTQLSVL.